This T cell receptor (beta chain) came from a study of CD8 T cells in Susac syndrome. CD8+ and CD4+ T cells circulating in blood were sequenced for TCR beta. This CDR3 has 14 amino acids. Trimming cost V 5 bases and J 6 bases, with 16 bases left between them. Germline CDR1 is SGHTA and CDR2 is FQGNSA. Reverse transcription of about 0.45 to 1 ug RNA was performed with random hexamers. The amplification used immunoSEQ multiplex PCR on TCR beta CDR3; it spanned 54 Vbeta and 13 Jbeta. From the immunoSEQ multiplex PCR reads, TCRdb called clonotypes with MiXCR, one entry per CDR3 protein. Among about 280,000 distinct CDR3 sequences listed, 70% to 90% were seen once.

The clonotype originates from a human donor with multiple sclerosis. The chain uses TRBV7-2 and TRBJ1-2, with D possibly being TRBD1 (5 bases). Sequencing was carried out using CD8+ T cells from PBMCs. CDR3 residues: CASSPLGVVDGYTF. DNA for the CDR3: TGTGCCAGCAGCCCCCTGGGGGTAGTCGATGGCTACACCTTC.